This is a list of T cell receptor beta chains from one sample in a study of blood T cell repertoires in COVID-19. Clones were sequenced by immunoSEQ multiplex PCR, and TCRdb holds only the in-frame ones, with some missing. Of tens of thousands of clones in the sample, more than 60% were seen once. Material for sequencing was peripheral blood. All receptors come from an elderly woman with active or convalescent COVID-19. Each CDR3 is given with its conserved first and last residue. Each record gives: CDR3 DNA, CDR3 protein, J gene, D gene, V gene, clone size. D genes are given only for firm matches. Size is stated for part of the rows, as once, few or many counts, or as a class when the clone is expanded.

TGTGCCAGCAGCCCGAGACTAGTATCTCGCGAGCAGTACTTC | CASSPRLVSREQYF | TRBJ2-7 | NA | TRBV7-2 | NA
TGTGCCAGCAGCCCCCGGGGGAGCGAACAAACAGATACGCAGTATTTT | CASSPRGSEQTDTQYF | TRBJ2-3 | NA | TRBV7-6 | NA
TGTGCCAGCAGCGTAGGTTGGGACTCCGGGGGTACGCAGTATTTT | CASSVGWDSGGTQYF | TRBJ2-3 | NA | TRBV9 | NA
TGTGCCTGGAGCGGAAGAACAGGGGTCTATGGCTACACCTTC | CAWSGRTGVYGYTF | TRBJ1-2 | TRBD1 | TRBV30 | NA
TGTGCCAGCTATGACAGGGCAGCCCAAGAGACCCAGTACTTC | CASYDRAAQETQYF | TRBJ2-5 | TRBD1 | TRBV6-5 | NA
TGCGCCAGCAGCCAGTGGACAGGGGCTAATGAAAAACTGTTTTTT | CASSQWTGANEKLFF | TRBJ1-4 | TRBD1 | TRBV4-3 | once
TGTGCCAGCAGCCAAGATCCTCGGGATACTGAAGCTTTCTTT | CASSQDPRDTEAFF | TRBJ1-1 | NA | TRBV3-1/TRBV3-2 | NA
TGTGCCAGCAGCTTGAGGGTAGCGGGGGGGTGGAATGAGCAGTTCTTC | CASSLRVAGGWNEQFF | TRBJ2-1 | TRBD2 | TRBV11-2 | NA
TGCAGCGTCGTACAGAGCTCTGGAAACACCATATATTTT | CSVVQSSGNTIYF | TRBJ1-3 | NA | TRBV29-1 | NA
TGTGCCAGCAGCTGGGGCCAGGAAGGTGCCACTGAAGCTTTCTTT | CASSWGQEGATEAFF | TRBJ1-1 | NA | TRBV5-4 | NA
TGTGCCAGCAGCACGGGACTCCAAGGGGAGACCCAGTACTTC | CASSTGLQGETQYF | TRBJ2-5 | NA | TRBV5-6 | NA